This is a list of T cell receptor beta chains from one sample in a study of regulatory T cells in long-lasting Graves disease. TCRdb ran MiXCR on the multiplex PCR reads and lists one entry per CDR3 protein. Of approximately 310,000 distinct CDR3 sequences in the sample, about a sixth are singletons; the top ten hold more than 30%. Sequenced here: peripheral blood mononuclear cells (PBMCs), sampled at new diagnosis, from a patient treated with antithyroid drugs. The receptor source for this set is a female donor with Graves disease. CDR3s leave out the opening cysteine and the closing phenylalanine or tryptophan.

CDR3aa,j_gene,v_gene
SVPDGYNEQF,TRBJ2-1,TRBV29-1
SARAGTGTRPTYEQY,TRBJ2-7,TRBV20-1
SATALAGGGETQY,TRBJ2-5,TRBV20-1
ASSEGQGYPSYEQY,TRBJ2-7,TRBV25-1
AIATETYEQY,TRBJ2-7,TRBV10-3
ASSLVVGGRTGSTDTQY,TRBJ2-3,TRBV7-8
ASGLAGLYEQY,TRBJ2-7,TRBV25-1
ASVGLAGGPDTQY,TRBJ2-3,TRBV28
ASSLDPGEQF,TRBJ2-1,TRBV27
ASSLRSRGASSTDTQY,TRBJ2-3,TRBV5-1
ASSLSFRGFLGAPLVNEQF,TRBJ2-1,TRBV7-3
ASRLGNLFGGVSYEQY,TRBJ2-7,TRBV11-2
ASSITYRETQY,TRBJ2-5,TRBV28
ASRLGGRAYEQY,TRBJ2-7,TRBV28
ARGGGAEQF,TRBJ2-1,TRBV2
ASSSADKFGAEAF,TRBJ1-1,TRBV6-5
SVGLGTEKLF,TRBJ1-4,TRBV29-1
ASSKSLFRRADTQY,TRBJ2-3,TRBV6-1
ASSFGIQGTSGANEQF,TRBJ2-1,TRBV11-2
ASGRQGRGGETQY,TRBJ2-5,TRBV2